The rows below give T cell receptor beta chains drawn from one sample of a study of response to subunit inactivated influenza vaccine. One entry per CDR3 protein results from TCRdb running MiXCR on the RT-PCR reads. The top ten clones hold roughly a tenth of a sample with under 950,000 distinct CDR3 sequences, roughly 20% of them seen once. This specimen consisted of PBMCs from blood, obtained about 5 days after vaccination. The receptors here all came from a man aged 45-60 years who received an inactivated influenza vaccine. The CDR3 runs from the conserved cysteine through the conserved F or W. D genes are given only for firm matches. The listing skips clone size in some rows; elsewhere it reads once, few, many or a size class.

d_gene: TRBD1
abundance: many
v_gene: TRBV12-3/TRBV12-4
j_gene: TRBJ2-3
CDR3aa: CASSSPQGAESTDTQYF
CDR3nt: TGTGCCAGCAGCTCGCCACAGGGGGCGGAAAGCACAGATACGCAGTATTTT

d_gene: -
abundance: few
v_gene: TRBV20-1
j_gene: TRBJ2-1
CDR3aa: CSARRRGGSSYNEQFF
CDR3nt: TGCAGTGCTAGGCGAAGGGGCGGATCTTCCTACAATGAGCAGTTCTTC

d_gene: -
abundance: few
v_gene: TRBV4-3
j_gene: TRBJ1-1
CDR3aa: CASSRTELNTEAFF
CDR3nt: TGCGCCAGCAGCCGGACCGAGTTGAACACTGAAGCTTTCTTT

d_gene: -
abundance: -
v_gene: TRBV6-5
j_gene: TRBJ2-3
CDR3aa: CASSTTLRGQYF
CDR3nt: TGTGCCAGCAGTACGACACTCCGAGGGCAGTATTTT

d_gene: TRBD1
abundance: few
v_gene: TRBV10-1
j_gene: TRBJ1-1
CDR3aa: CASNDRDRGTEAFF
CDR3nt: TGCGCCAGCAATGACCGGGACAGAGGGACTGAAGCTTTCTTT

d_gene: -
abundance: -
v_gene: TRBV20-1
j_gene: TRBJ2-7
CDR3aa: CSAPVRYLYEQYF
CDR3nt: TGCAGTGCGCCAGTAAGGTATCTCTACGAGCAGTACTTC

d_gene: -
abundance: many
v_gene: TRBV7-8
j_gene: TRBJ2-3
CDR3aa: CASSFLGVSTDTQYF
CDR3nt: TGTGCCAGCAGCTTCCTGGGCGTCAGCACAGATACGCAGTATTTT

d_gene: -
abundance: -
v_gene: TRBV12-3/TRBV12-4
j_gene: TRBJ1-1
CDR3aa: CASSPSGSPGGTEAFF
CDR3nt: TGTGCCAGCAGTCCTAGCGGGTCACCAGGTGGGACTGAAGCTTTCTTT

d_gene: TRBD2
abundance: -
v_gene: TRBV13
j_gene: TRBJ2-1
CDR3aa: CASSAPRGLAGDSYNEQFF
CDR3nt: TGTGCCAGCAGCGCTCCCAGGGGGCTAGCGGGGGACTCCTACAATGAGCAGTTCTTC

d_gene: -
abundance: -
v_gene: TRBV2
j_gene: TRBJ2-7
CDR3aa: CASSDNLPIDEQYF
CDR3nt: TGTGCCAGCAGTGACAATCTGCCTATAGACGAGCAGTACTTC

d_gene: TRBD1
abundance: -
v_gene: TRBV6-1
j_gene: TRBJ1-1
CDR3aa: CASSIRDRGEAFF
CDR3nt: TGTGCCAGCAGTATCCGGGACAGGGGTGAAGCTTTCTTT

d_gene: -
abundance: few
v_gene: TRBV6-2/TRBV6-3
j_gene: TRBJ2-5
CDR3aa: CASRTIQETQYF
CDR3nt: TGTGCCAGCAGAACTATCCAAGAGACCCAGTACTTC

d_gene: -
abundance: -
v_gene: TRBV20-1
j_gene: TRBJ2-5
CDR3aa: CSARDWSDPRETQYF
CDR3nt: TGCAGTGCTAGAGATTGGTCAGACCCTCGCGAGACCCAGTACTTC

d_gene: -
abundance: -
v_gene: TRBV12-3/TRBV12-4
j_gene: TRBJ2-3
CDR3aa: CASSLISGTDTQYF
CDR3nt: TGTGCCAGCAGTTTAATTTCGGGGACAGATACGCAGTATTTT

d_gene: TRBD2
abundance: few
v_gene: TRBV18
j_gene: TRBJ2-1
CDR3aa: CASRPDGGEVEQFF
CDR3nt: TGTGCCAGCAGGCCCGACGGGGGGGAGGTTGAGCAGTTCTTC

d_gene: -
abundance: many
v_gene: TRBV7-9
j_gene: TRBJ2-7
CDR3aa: CASSLMAYEQYF
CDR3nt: TGTGCCAGCAGCTTAATGGCCTACGAGCAGTACTTC

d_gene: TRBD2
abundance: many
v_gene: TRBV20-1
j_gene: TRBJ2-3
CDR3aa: CSARDSGRATDTQYF
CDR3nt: TGCAGTGCTAGAGATAGCGGGAGGGCTACAGATACGCAGTATTTT

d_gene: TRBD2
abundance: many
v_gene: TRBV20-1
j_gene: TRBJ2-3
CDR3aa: CSARDPGTRGFSAQYF
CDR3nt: TGCAGTGCTAGGGATCCCGGGACTAGAGGGTTCTCTGCGCAGTATTTT

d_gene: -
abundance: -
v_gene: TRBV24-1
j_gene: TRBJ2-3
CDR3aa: CATSLRTADTQYF
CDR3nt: TGTGCCACCAGTTTGAGAACCGCAGATACGCAGTATTTT

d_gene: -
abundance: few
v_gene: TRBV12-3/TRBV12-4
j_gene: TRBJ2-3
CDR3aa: CASSFSASVTDTQYF
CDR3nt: TGTGCCAGCAGTTTTAGCGCTAGCGTCACAGATACGCAGTATTTT

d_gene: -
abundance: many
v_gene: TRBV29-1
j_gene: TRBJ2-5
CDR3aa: CSVESAGKTQYF
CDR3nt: TGCAGCGTTGAATCGGCAGGGAAGACCCAGTACTTC

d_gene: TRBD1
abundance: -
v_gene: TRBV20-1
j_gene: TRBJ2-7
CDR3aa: CSARDGTGTYEQYF
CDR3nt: TGCAGTGCTAGAGATGGGACAGGGACCTACGAGCAGTACTTC